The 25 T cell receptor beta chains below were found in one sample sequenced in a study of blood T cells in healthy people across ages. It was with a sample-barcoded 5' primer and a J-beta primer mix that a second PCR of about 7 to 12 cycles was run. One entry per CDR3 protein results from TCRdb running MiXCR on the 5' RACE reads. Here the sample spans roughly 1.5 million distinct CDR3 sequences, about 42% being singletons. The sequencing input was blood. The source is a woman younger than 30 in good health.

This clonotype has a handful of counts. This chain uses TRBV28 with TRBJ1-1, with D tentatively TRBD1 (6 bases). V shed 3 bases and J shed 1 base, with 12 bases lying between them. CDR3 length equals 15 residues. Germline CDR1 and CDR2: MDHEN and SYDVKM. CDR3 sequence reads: CASSFADRSNTEAFF. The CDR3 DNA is TGTGCCAGCAGTTTTGCAGACAGGTCGAACACTGAAGCTTTCTTT.

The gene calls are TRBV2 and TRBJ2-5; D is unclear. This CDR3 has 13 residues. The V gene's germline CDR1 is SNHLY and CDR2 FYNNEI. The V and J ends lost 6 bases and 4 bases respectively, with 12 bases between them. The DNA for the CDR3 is TGTGCCAGCAGCTTGCGTGTCCCAGAGACCCAGTACTTC. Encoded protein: CASSLRVPETQYF.

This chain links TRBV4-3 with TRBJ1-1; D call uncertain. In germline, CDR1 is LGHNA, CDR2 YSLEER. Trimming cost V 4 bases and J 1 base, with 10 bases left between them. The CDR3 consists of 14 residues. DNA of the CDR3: TGCGCCAGCAGCCTTTACGGACGGAACACTGAAGCTTTCTTT. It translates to CASSLYGRNTEAFF.

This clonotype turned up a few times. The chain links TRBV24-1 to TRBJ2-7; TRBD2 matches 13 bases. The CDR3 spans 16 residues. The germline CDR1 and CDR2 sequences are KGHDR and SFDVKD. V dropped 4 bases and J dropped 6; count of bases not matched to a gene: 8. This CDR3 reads CATSDLGTSGTPEQYF. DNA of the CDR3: TGTGCCACCAGTGACCTTGGGACTAGCGGGACACCCGAGCAGTACTTC.

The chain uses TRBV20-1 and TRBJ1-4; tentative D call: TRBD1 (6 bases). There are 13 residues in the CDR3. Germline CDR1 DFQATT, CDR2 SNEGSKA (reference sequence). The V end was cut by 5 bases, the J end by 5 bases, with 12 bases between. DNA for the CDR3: TGCAGTGCTGACAGGCGGAACAATGAAAAACTGTTTTTT. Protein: CSADRRNNEKLFF.

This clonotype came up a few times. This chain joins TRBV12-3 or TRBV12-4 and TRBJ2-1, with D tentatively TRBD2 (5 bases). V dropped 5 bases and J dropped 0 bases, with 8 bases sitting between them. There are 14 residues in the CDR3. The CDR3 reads CASSKAGSYNEQFF. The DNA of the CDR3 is TGTGCCAGCAGTAAGGCGGGCTCCTACAATGAGCAGTTCTTC.

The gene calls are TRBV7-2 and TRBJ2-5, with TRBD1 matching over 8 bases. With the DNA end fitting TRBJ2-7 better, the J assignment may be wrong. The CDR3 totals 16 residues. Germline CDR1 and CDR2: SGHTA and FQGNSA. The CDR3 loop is CASSTQRTGSFYEQYF. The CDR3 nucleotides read TGTGCCAGCAGCACACAAAGGACAGGGTCGTTCTACGAGCAGTACTTC.

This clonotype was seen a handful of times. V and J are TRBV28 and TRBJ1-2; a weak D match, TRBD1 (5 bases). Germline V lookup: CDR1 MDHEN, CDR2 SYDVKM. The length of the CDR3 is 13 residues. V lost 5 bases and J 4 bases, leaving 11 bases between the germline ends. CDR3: CASSAPGSYGYTF. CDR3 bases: TGTGCCAGCAGTGCCCCAGGGAGCTATGGCTACACCTTC.

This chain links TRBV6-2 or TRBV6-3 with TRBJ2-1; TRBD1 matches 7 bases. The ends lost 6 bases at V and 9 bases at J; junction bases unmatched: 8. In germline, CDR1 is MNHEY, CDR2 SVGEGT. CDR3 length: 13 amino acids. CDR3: CASRIDRVTEQFF. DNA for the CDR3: TGTGCCAGCAGGATTGACAGGGTTACTGAGCAGTTCTTC.

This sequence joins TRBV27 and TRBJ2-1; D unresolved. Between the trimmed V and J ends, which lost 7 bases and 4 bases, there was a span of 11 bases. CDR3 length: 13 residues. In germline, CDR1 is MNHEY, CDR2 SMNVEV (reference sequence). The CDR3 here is CASTNTEYNEQFF. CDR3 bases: TGTGCCAGCACCAATACAGAGTACAATGAGCAGTTCTTC.

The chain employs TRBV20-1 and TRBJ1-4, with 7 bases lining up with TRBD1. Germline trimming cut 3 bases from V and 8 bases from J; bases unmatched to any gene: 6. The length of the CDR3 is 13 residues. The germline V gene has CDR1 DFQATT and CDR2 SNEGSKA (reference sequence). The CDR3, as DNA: TGCAGTGCTAGTCGGGACAGATTCGAAAAACTGTTTTTT. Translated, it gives CSASRDRFEKLFF.

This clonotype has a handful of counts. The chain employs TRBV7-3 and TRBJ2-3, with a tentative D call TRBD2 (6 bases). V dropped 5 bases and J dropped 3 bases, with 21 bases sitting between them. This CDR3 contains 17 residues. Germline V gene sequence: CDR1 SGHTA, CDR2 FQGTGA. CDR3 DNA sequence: TGTGCCAGCAGCCTCCGGGGGAGCGGCGTTTCGACAGATACGCAGTATTTT. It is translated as CASSLRGSGVSTDTQYF.

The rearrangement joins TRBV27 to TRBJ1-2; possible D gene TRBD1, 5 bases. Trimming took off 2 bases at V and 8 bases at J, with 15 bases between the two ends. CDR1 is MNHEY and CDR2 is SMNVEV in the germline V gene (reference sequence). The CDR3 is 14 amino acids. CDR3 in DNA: TGTGCCAGCAGTTTACGGGGGGTGGCAACGGGCTACACCTTC. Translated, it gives CASSLRGVATGYTF.

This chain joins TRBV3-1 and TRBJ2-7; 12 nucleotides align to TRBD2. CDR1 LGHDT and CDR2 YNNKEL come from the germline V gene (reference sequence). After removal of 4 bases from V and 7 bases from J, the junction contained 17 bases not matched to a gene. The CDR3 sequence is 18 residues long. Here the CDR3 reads CASSLGLAGPRSYNEQYF. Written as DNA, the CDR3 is TGTGCCAGCAGCCTCGGACTAGCGGGGCCCCGCTCCTACAATGAGCAGTACTTC.

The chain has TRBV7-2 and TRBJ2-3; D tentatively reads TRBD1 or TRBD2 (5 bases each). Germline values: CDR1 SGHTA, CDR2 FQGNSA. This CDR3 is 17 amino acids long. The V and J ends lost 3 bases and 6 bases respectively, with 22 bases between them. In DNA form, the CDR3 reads TGTGCCAGCAGCTTTCCAAGGGGCCTAGCTTTGGGGGATACGCAGTATTTT. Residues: CASSFPRGLALGDTQYF.

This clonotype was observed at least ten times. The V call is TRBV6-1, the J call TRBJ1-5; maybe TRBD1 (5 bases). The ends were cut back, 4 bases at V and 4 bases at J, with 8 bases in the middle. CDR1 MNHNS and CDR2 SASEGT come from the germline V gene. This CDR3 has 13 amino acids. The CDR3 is CASSGWGNQPQHF. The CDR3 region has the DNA TGTGCCAGCAGTGGGTGGGGGAATCAGCCCCAGCATTTT.

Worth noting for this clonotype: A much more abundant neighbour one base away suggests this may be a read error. The CDR3 is CAISDLVELRQYF. CDR3 coding DNA: TGTGCCATCAGTGATTTGGTGGAGTTGAGGCAGTACTTC. This sequence joins TRBV10-3 and TRBJ2-4; D gene uncertain. This CDR3 has 13 amino acids. From germline, CDR1 is ENHRY and CDR2 SYGVKD. V lost 3 bases to trimming and J lost 13 bases, with 16 bases between them.

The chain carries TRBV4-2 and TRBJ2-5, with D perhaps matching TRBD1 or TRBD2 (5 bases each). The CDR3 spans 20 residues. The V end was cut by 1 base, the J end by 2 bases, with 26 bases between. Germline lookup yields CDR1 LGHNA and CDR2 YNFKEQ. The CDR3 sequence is CASSQGIAGTSVVGQETQYF. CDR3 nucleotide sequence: TGTGCCAGCAGCCAAGGGATTGCCGGGACGAGTGTGGTGGGGCAAGAGACCCAGTACTTC.

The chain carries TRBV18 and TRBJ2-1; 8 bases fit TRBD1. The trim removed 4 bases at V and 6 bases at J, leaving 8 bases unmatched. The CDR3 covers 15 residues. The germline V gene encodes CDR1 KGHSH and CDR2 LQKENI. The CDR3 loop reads CASSQGGQGSNEQFF. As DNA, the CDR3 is TGTGCCAGCTCACAGGGAGGACAGGGCTCCAATGAGCAGTTCTTC.

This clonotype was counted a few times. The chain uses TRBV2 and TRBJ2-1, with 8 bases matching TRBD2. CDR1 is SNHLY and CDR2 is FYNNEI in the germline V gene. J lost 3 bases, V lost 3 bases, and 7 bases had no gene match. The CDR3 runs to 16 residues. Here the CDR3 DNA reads TGTGCCAGCAGTGAGGGTAGCGGGGCCTACTACAATGAGCAGTTCTTC. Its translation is CASSEGSGAYYNEQFF.

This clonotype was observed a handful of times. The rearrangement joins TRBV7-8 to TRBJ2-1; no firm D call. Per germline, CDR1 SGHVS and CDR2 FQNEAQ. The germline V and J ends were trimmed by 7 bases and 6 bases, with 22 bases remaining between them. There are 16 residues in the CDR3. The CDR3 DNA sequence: TGTGCCAGCAACCTGGTTAGGTCCTCAGCCGGCAATGAGCAGTTCTTC. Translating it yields CASNLVRSSAGNEQFF.

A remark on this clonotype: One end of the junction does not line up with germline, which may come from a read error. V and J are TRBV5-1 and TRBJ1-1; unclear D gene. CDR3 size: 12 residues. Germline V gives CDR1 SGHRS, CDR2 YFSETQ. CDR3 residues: CPSSFGDTEAFF. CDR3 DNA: TGCCCCAGCAGCTTCGGAGACACTGAAGCTTTCTTT.

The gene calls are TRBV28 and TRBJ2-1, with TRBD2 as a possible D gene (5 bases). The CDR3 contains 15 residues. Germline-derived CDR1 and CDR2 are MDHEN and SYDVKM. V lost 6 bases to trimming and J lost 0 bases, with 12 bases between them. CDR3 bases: TGTGCCAGCAGACTAGAGGGAAGCTCCTACAATGAGCAGTTCTTC. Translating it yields CASRLEGSSYNEQFF.

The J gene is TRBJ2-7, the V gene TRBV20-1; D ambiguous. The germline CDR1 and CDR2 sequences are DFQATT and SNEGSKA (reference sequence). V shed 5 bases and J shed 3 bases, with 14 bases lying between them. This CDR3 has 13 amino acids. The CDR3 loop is CSARTAAYYEQYF. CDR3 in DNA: TGCAGTGCTCGGACGGCGGCCTACTACGAGCAGTACTTC.

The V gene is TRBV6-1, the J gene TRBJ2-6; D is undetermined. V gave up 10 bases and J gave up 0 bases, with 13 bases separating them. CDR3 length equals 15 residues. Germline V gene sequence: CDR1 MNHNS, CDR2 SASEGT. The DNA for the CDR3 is TGTGCCACCAGCCGCCAACCCTCTGGGGCCAACGTCCTGACTTTC. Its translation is CATSRQPSGANVLTF.